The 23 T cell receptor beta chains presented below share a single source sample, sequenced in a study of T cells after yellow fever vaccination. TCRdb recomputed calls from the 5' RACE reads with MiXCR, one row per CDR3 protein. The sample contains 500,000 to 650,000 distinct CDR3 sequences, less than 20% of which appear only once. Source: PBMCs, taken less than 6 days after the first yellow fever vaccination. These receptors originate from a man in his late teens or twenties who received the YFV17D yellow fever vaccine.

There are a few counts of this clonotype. The CDR3 sequence is CASSPWGQGANEKLFF. For the CDR3, the DNA is TGTGCCAGCAGCCCCTGGGGACAGGGTGCTAATGAAAAACTGTTTTTT. The gene calls are TRBV7-9 and TRBJ1-4; 9 bases are a match to TRBD1. There are 16 residues in the CDR3. V gave up 5 bases and J gave up 3 bases; unmatched junction bases: 7. Germline assignment: CDR1 SEHNR and CDR2 FQNEAQ (reference sequence).

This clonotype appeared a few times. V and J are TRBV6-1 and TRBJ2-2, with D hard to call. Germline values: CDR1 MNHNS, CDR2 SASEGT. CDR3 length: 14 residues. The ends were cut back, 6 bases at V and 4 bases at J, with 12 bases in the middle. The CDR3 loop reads CASSGVYGTGELFF. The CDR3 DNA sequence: TGTGCCAGCAGCGGCGTCTACGGCACCGGGGAGCTGTTTTTT.

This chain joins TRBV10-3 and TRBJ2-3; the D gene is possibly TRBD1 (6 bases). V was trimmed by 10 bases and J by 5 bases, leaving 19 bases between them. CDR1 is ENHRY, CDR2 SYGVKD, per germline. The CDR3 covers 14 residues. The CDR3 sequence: CATRQDSRGDTQYF. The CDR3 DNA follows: TGTGCCACAAGACAGGACAGCCGAGGAGATACGCAGTATTTT.

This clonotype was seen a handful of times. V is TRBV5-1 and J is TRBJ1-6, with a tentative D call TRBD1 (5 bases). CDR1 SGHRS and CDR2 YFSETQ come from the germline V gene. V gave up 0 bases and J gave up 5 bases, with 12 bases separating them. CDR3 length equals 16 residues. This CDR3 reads CASSLVPGRDNSPLHF. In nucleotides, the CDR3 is TGCGCCAGCAGCTTGGTTCCAGGGAGGGATAATTCACCCCTCCACTTT.

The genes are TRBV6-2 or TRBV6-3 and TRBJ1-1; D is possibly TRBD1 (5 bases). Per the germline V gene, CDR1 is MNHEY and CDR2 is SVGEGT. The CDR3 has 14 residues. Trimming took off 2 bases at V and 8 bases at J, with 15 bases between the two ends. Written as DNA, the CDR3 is TGTGCCAGCAGTTACGTGACAAAGAACAGGGAAGCTTTCTTT. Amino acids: CASSYVTKNREAFF.

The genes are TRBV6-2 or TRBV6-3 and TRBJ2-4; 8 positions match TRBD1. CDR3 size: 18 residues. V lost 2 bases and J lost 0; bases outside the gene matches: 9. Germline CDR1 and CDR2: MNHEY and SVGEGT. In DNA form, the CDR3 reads TGTGCCAGCAGTTACACACCGGGACAGGATTTAGCCAAAAACATTCAGTACTTC. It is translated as CASSYTPGQDLAKNIQYF.

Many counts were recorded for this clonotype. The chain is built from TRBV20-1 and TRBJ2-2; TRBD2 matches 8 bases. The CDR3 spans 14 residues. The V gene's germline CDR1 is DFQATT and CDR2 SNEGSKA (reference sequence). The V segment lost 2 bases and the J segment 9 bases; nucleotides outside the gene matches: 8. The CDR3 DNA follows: TGCAGTGCTAGACCCTCATTTAGCGGGAGGGAGCTGTTTTTT. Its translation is CSARPSFSGRELFF.

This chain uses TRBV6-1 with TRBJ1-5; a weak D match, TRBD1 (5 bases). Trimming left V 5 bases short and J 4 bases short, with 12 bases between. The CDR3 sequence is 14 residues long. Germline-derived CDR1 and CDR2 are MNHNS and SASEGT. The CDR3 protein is CASSNNGGNQPQHF. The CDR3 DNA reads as TGTGCCAGCAGTAATAATGGGGGGAATCAGCCCCAGCATTTT.

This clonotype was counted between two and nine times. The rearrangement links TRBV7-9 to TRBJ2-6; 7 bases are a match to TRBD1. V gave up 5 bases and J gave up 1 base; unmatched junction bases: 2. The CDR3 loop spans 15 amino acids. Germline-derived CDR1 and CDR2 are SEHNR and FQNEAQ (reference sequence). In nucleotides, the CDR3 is TGTGCCAGCAGCACGACAGGGTCTGGGGCCAACGTCCTGACTTTC. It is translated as CASSTTGSGANVLTF.

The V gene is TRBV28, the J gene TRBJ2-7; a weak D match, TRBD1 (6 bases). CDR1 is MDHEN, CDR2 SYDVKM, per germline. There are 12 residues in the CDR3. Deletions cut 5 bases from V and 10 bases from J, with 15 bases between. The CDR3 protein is CASSGWTETQYV. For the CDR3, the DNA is TGTGCCAGCAGTGGGTGGACAGAGACACAGTACGTC.

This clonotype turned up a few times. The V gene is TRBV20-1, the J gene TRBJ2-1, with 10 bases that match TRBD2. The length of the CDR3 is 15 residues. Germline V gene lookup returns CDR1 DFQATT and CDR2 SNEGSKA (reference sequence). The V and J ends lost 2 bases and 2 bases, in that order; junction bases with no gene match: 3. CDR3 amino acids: CSARLGLATYNEQFF. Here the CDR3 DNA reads TGCAGTGCTAGACTGGGACTAGCGACCTACAATGAGCAGTTCTTC.

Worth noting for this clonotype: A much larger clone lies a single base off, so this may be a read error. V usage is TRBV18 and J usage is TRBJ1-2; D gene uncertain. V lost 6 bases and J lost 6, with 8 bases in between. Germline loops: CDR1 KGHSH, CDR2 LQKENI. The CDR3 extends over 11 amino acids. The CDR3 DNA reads TGTGCCAGCTCGCGAGACGATGGCTACACCTTC. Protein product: CASSRDDGYTF.

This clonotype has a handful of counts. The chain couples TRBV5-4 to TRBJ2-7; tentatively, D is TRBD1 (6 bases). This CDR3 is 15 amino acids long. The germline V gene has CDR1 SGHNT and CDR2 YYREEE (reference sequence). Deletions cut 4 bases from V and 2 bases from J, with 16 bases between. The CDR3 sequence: CASSARDTQTYEQYF. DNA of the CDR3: TGTGCCAGCAGCGCCCGGGACACTCAAACCTACGAGCAGTACTTC.

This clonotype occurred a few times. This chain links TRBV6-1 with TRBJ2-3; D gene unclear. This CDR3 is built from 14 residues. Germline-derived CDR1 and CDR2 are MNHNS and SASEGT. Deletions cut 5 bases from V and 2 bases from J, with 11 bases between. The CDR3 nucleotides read TGTGCCAGCAGTCCGATTTCGCACACAGATACGCAGTATTTT. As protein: CASSPISHTDTQYF.

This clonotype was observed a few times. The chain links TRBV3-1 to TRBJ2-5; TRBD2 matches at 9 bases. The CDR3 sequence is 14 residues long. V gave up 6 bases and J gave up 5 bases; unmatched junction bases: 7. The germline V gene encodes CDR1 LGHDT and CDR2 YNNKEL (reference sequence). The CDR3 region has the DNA TGTGCCAGCAGTTGGACTAGCGTGTGGGAGACCCAGTACTTC. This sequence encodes CASSWTSVWETQYF.

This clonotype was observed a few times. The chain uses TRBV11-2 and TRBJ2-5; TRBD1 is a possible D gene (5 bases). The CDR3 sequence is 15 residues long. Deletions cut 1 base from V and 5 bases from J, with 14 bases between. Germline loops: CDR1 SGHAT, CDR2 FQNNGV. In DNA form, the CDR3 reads TGTGCCAGCAGCTTAGCCCAGGGTCTGTGGGAGACCCAGTACTTC. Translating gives CASSLAQGLWETQYF.

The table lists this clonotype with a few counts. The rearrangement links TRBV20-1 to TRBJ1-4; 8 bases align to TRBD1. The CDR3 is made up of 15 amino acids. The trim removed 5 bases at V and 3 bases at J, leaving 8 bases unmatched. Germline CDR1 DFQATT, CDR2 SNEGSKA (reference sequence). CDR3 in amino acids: CSAPQGGRANEKLFF. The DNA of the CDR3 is TGCAGTGCTCCACAGGGGGGCAGGGCTAATGAAAAACTGTTTTTT.

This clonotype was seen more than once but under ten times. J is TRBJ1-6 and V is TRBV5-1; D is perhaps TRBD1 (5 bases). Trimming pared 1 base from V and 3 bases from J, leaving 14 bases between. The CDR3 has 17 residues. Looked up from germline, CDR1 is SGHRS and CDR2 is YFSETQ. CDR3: CASSLYLGEGYNSPLHF. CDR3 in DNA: TGCGCCAGCAGCTTGTACCTGGGGGAAGGCTATAATTCACCCCTCCACTTT.

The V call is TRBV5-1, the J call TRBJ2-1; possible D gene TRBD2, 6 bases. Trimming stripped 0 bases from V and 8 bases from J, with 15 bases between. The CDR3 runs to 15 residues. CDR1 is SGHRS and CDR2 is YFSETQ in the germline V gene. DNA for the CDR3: TGCGCCAGCAGCTTGGCCGGGGACTTACCGCATGAGCAGTTCTTC. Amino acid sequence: CASSLAGDLPHEQFF.

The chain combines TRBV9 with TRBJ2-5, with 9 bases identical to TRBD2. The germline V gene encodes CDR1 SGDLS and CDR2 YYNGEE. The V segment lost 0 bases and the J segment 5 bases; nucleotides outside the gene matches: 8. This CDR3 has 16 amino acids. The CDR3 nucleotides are TGTGCCAGCAGCGTAGCCCCGGCGGGGGGGCACGAGACCCAGTACTTC. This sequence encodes CASSVAPAGGHETQYF.

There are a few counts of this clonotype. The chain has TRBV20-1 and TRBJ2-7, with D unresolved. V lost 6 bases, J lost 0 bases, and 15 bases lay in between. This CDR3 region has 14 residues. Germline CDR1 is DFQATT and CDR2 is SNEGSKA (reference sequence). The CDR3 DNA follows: TGCAGTGCCTCCGCCGGCATCAGCTCCTACGAGCAGTACTTC. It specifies CSASAGISSYEQYF.

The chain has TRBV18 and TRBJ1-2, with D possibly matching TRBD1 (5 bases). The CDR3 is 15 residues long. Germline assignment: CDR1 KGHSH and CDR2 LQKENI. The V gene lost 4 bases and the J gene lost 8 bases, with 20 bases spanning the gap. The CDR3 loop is CASSLNNRAWDGYTF. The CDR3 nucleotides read TGTGCCAGCTCACTCAATAACAGAGCCTGGGACGGCTACACCTTC.

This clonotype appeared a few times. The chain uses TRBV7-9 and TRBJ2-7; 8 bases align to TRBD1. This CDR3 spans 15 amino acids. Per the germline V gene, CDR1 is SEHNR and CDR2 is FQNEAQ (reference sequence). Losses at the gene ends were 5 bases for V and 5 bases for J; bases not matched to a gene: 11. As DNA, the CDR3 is TGTGCCAGCAGCGGTTTGACAGGGGATGGCGACGAGCAGTACTTC. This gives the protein CASSGLTGDGDEQYF.